These T cell receptor beta chains were read from a single sample in a study of radiation and T cells in renal cell carcinoma. Clones were sequenced by immunoSEQ multiplex PCR, and TCRdb holds only the in-frame ones, with some missing. Among 130,000 or so clones listed, less than 85% were seen once. The sample consisted of blood, taken from a patient whose treatment included radiotherapy and nephrectomy. The receptors were sampled from a woman in her 50s with renal cell carcinoma. Both conserved end residues are part of each CDR3. D genes are given only for firm matches. The size field is filled for only some rows; it gives once, few, many or a size class.

D	V	J	size	CDR3	DNA
-	TRBV5-1	TRBJ2-5	once	CASSLEWPGQETQYF	TGCGCCAGCAGCTTGGAATGGCCGGGGCAAGAGACCCAGTACTTC
-	TRBV14	TRBJ2-5	-	CASSQDEVEWGRETQYF	TGTGCCAGCAGCCAAGATGAAGTAGAGTGGGGGCGTGAGACCCAGTACTTC
-	TRBV4-3	TRBJ1-2	-	CASSQEPLNYGYTF	TGCGCCAGCAGCCAAGAGCCGTTAAACTATGGCTACACCTTC
TRBD1	TRBV7-2	TRBJ1-5	once	CASSFGQGSYSNQPQHF	TGTGCCAGCAGCTTTGGACAGGGGTCTTATAGCAATCAGCCCCAGCATTTT
-	TRBV28	TRBJ1-6	-	CASSREYNSPLHF	TGTGCCAGCAGTCGAGAGTATAATTCACCCCTCCACTTT
-	TRBV7-9	TRBJ1-1	once	CASSLAGTTNTEAFF	TGTGCCAGCAGCTTAGCCGGGACAACGAACACTGAAGCTTTCTTT
-	TRBV10-3	TRBJ2-7	-	CAISEGGSGSYEQYF	TGTGCCATCAGTGAGGGAGGGTCGGGGTCCTACGAGCAGTACTTC
-	TRBV7-9	TRBJ2-7	-	CASSFRDSGLFSYEQYF	TGTGCCAGCAGCTTTCGGGATAGCGGCTTATTCTCCTACGAGCAGTACTTC
TRBD1	TRBV10-3	TRBJ1-5	-	CAIAGQHNQPQHF	TGTGCCATCGCGGGACAGCACAATCAGCCCCAGCATTTT
-	TRBV25-1	TRBJ1-6	-	CATMGGGYNSPLHF	TGTGCCACCATGGGCGGGGGCTATAATTCACCCCTCCACTTT
TRBD1	TRBV6-5	TRBJ1-2	-	CASSRDSATYGYTF	TGTGCCAGCAGTCGGGACAGCGCGACCTATGGCTACACCTTC
-	TRBV7-2	TRBJ2-7	-	CASSLDSSYEQYF	TGTGCCAGCAGCTTAGACAGTTCCTACGAGCAGTACTTC
-	TRBV7-2	TRBJ2-7	-	CASSLVRQAYEQYF	TGTGCCAGCAGCTTAGTTCGACAGGCCTACGAGCAGTACTTC
-	TRBV2	TRBJ1-2	-	CASSELRIDGYTF	TGTGCCAGCAGTGAACTCCGTATTGATGGCTACACCTTC
-	TRBV4-1	TRBJ1-5	-	CASSATGNQPQHF	TGCGCCAGCAGCGCGACAGGCAATCAGCCCCAGCATTTT
TRBD2	TRBV5-1	TRBJ2-7	-	CASSPGTSGRAYEQYF	TGCGCCAGCAGCCCTGGGACTAGCGGGAGGGCATACGAGCAGTACTTC
-	TRBV6-1	TRBJ1-3	-	CASSESLRGNTIYF	TGTGCCAGCAGTGAATCCCTCAGGGGAAACACCATATATTTT
-	TRBV4-3	TRBJ2-7	-	CASSQVLWGPYEQYF	TGCGCCAGCAGCCAAGTCCTTTGGGGGCCCTACGAGCAGTACTTC
-	TRBV7-2	TRBJ2-7	-	CASSLDFEAGSYEQYF	TGTGCCAGCAGCCTAGATTTTGAAGCCGGGTCCTACGAGCAGTACTTC
-	TRBV19	TRBJ1-5	-	CASSMGSNQPQHF	TGTGCCAGTAGTATGGGTAGCAATCAGCCCCAGCATTTT
-	TRBV7-2	TRBJ2-5	-	CASSLDDFRGEETQYF	TGTGCCAGCAGCTTAGACGACTTCCGCGGGGAAGAGACCCAGTACTTC
-	TRBV2	TRBJ1-5	-	CASSESSQPQHF	TGTGCCAGCAGTGAAAGTTCACAGCCCCAGCATTTT
-	TRBV10-1	TRBJ1-1	-	CASSEGRYNTEAFF	TGCGCCAGCAGTGAAGGACGGTATAACACTGAAGCTTTCTTT
-	TRBV9	TRBJ2-3	-	CASSERGASSDTQYF	TGTGCCAGCAGCGAGAGGGGAGCGTCCTCAGATACGCAGTATTTT
TRBD1	TRBV9	TRBJ1-2	-	CASSEGQGFYGYTF	TGTGCCAGCAGCGAAGGACAGGGGTTCTATGGCTACACCTTC
-	TRBV5-1	TRBJ2-7	-	CASSLVPGASYEQYF	TGCGCCAGCAGCTTGGTTCCAGGGGCCTCCTACGAGCAGTACTTC
TRBD1	TRBV5-4	TRBJ1-2	-	CASSLDAGGYGYTF	TGTGCCAGCAGCTTGGATGCAGGGGGTTATGGCTACACCTTC
TRBD2	TRBV2	TRBJ2-1	few	CASRRREAGDNEQFF	TGTGCCAGCAGGCGTCGGGAAGCGGGAGACAATGAGCAGTTCTTC
-	TRBV7-9	TRBJ2-1	-	CASSLNTLFF	TGTGCCAGCAGCTTAAACACCCTGTTCTTC
TRBD2	TRBV5-1	TRBJ2-1	once	CASSFGLAGTYNEQFF	TGCGCCAGCAGCTTTGGACTAGCGGGTACCTACAATGAGCAGTTCTTC
-	TRBV9	TRBJ1-1	-	CASSIESGSTEAFF	TGTGCCAGCAGCATTGAGAGCGGGAGTACTGAAGCTTTCTTT
-	TRBV5-1	TRBJ1-5	-	CASSLEGDSNQPQHF	TGCGCCAGCAGCTTGGAGGGAGATAGCAATCAGCCCCAGCATTTT
TRBD2	TRBV7-2	TRBJ2-1	-	CASSTASGGAGEQFF	TGTGCCAGCAGCACCGCTAGCGGGGGGGCCGGTGAGCAGTTCTTC
-	TRBV21-1	TRBJ1-2	-	CASSKGKGDYGYTF	TGTGCCAGCAGCAAAGGGAAAGGGGACTATGGCTACACCTTC
-	TRBV14	TRBJ2-1	-	CASSQEWDSGEQFF	TGTGCCAGCAGCCAAGAGTGGGACTCGGGTGAGCAGTTCTTC
-	TRBV6-1	TRBJ1-2	-	CASGGETAFGYTF	TGTGCCAGTGGGGGAGAGACGGCCTTTGGCTACACCTTC
TRBD1	TRBV27	TRBJ1-1	-	CASSLSRTGVGGTEAFF	TGTGCCAGCAGTTTATCCAGGACAGGGGTCGGGGGGACTGAAGCTTTCTTT
-	TRBV4-3	TRBJ1-3	-	CASSHRIGNTIYF	TGCGCCAGCAGCCACAGGATTGGAAACACCATATATTTT
-	TRBV6-1	TRBJ1-6	few	CASLTVLNSPLHF	TGTGCCAGCTTGACAGTACTAAATTCACCCCTCCACTTT
-	TRBV9	TRBJ2-3	once	CASRPPSTDTQYF	TGTGCCAGCAGACCCCCTAGCACAGATACGCAGTATTTT
-	TRBV29-1	TRBJ1-1	-	CSVAGGDTEAFF	TGCAGCGTTGCTGGGGGAGACACTGAAGCTTTCTTT
-	TRBV18	TRBJ2-5	-	CASSLARAGIETQYF	TGTGCCAGCTCACTGGCGAGGGCAGGGATAGAAACCCAGTACTTC